This entry concerns a single T cell receptor (beta chain). The method was immunoSEQ multiplex PCR; TCRdb's version includes in-frame clones alone and lacks a portion of them. The sample holds some 120,000 clones, about 88% seen once. This specimen belongs to a study of blood T cell repertoires in COVID-19. The CDR3 covers 15 residues. Trimming took 5 bases from V and 5 from J, leaving 18 bases between them. The germline gives CDR1 MDHEN, CDR2 SYDVKM. The receptor comes from a human donor in a cohort sampled during active COVID-19. Sequencing was carried out using peripheral blood. V is TRBV28 and J is TRBJ1-1; D remains unclear. Written as DNA, the CDR3 is TGTGCCAGCAGTCCATGGCGGGTCGACGGGACTGAAGCTTTCTTT. Translated, it gives CASSPWRVDGTEAFF.